One and the same sample provided the 23 T cell receptor beta chains below, sequenced in a study of blood T cell repertoires in COVID-19. The data were produced by immunoSEQ multiplex PCR, yet TCRdb's version contains in-frame clones alone and is incomplete. The sample lists 110,000 to 150,000 clones, about 86% occurring once. The sample was peripheral blood. The source of these receptors is a woman in her sixties with acute or convalescent COVID-19.

The chain recombines TRBV19 with TRBJ2-1, with a weak D call TRBD1 (6 bases). CDR1 is LNHDA, CDR2 SQIVND, per germline (reference sequence). This CDR3 is 14 amino acids long. The V and J ends lost 4 bases and 2 bases respectively, with 9 bases between them. CDR3 in DNA: TGTGCCAGTAGTACACAGGGAACCTACAATGAGCAGTTCTTC. This codes for CASSTQGTYNEQFF. The full variable domain, its missing parts supplied by reference TRBV19 and TRBJ2-1, is DGGITQSPKYLFRKEGQNVTLSCEQNLNHDAMYWYRQDPGQGLRLIYYSQIVNDFQKGDIAEGYSVSREKKESFPLTVTSAQKNPTAFYLCASSTQGTYNEQFFGPGTRLTVL.

The chain recombines TRBV7-2 with TRBJ2-5; the D gene is possibly TRBD2 (6 bases). V gave up 4 bases and J gave up 5 bases, with 11 bases separating them. The germline gives CDR1 SGHTA, CDR2 FQGNSA. The CDR3 has 13 residues. The CDR3 DNA reads as TGTGCCAGCAGCTGGGATGGGGGGGAGACCCAGTACTTC. Translation: CASSWDGGETQYF.

This chain uses TRBV5-1 with TRBJ2-7; D gene ambiguous. Per the germline V gene, CDR1 is SGHRS and CDR2 is YFSETQ. Trimming stripped 1 base from V and 0 bases from J, with 8 bases between. CDR3 size: 14 residues. CDR3 coding DNA: TGCGCCAGCAGCTTGCGGGTTAGCTCCTACGAGCAGTACTTC. It specifies CASSLRVSSYEQYF.

The V gene is TRBV6-5, the J gene TRBJ1-6; 7 bases line up with TRBD1. The CDR3 sequence is 16 residues long. CDR1 and CDR2 (germline): MNHEY, SVGAGI. With V trimmed by 0 bases and J by 4 bases, 3 bases remained unmatched. In nucleotides, the CDR3 is TGTGCCAGCAGTTACTCGGGACAGAATTATAATTCACCCCTCCACTTT. It codes for CASSYSGQNYNSPLHF.

V usage is TRBV28 and J usage is TRBJ1-5, with TRBD1 as a possible D gene (6 bases). Germline loops: CDR1 MDHEN, CDR2 SYDVKM. This CDR3 has 17 residues. V lost 3 bases and J 0 bases, leaving 15 bases between the germline ends. The chain's CDR3 is CASSFSTGLYSNQPQHF. CDR3 coding DNA: TGTGCCAGCAGTTTCTCGACAGGTCTTTATAGCAATCAGCCCCAGCATTTT.

J is TRBJ1-1 and V is TRBV15; D gene unclear. This CDR3 has 16 amino acids. Per the germline V gene, CDR1 is LNHNV and CDR2 is YYDKDF (reference sequence). Between the trimmed V and J ends, which lost 5 bases and 0 bases, there was a span of 16 bases. This CDR3 is CATSSRIGSLNTEAFF. The CDR3 DNA sequence: TGTGCCACCAGCTCAAGGATAGGTAGCTTGAACACTGAAGCTTTCTTT.

The chain combines TRBV28 with TRBJ2-1, with 7 bases lining up with TRBD2. V dropped 2 bases and J dropped 0; count of bases not matched to a gene: 7. Germline values: CDR1 MDHEN, CDR2 SYDVKM. This CDR3 spans 17 amino acids. The CDR3 nucleotides are TGTGCCAGCAGTTTAGCGGGGCGGGGGAGCTCCTACAATGAGCAGTTCTTC. It yields the protein CASSLAGRGSSYNEQFF. The full variable domain, completed using reference TRBV28 and TRBJ2-1, is DVKVTQSSRYLVKRTGEKVFLECVQDMDHENMFWYRQDPGLGLRLIYFSYDVKMKEKGDIPEGYSVSREKKERFSLILESASTNQTSMYLCASSLAGRGSSYNEQFFGPGTRLTVL.

The rearrangement links TRBV5-5 to TRBJ1-2; 12 bases fit TRBD1. Germline V gene lookup returns CDR1 SGHKS and CDR2 YYEKEE (reference sequence). V lost 3 bases, J lost 2 bases, and 2 bases stayed unmatched. The CDR3 is 15 amino acids. CDR3: CASSSGQGANYGYTF. CDR3 sequence (DNA): TGTGCCAGCAGCTCGGGACAGGGGGCAAACTATGGCTACACCTTC.

The chain links TRBV5-4 to TRBJ1-2; D possibly corresponds to TRBD1 (6 bases). Germline V CDR1 and CDR2: SGHNT, YYREEE (reference sequence). With 1 base removed from V and 6 bases from J, the gap between germline ends came to 10 bases. This CDR3 has 13 residues. CDR3 in amino acids: CASSLNRDDGYTF. The CDR3 nucleotides read TGTGCCAGCAGCTTGAACAGGGATGATGGCTACACCTTC.

This chain links TRBV15 with TRBJ1-2; TRBD1 might be the D (5 bases). V was pared by 5 bases and J by 7 bases, with 20 bases between. The CDR3 contains 15 residues. Per germline, CDR1 LNHNV and CDR2 YYDKDF (reference sequence). CDR3 in amino acids: CATSAPLRGSRGYTF. Written as DNA, the CDR3 is TGTGCCACCAGCGCCCCTCTAAGGGGTTCGCGTGGCTACACCTTC.

CDR3 amino acids: CASSAVGLAGGPEQFF. In DNA, the CDR3 is TGTGCCAGCAGCGCGGTGGGACTAGCGGGGGGGCCTGAGCAGTTCTTC. V gene TRBV7-2 combines with J gene TRBJ2-1; 16 positions agree with TRBD2. Trimming at V came to 5 bases and at J to 9 bases, leaving 7 bases not matched to a gene. Per germline, CDR1 SGHTA and CDR2 FQGNSA. The CDR3 is made up of 16 amino acids.

The J gene is TRBJ2-1, the V gene TRBV6-1; the match to TRBD2 covers 16 bases. V lost 3 bases and J lost 0; bases outside the gene matches: 8. Germline CDR1 MNHNS, CDR2 SASEGT. This CDR3 region has 20 residues. CDR3 amino acids: CASSDRPGLAGGSSYNEQFF. In nucleotides, the CDR3 is TGTGCCAGCAGTGACAGGCCGGGACTAGCGGGGGGGAGCTCCTACAATGAGCAGTTCTTC.

The rearrangement joins TRBV28 to TRBJ2-1; 10 bases match TRBD2. Germline loops: CDR1 MDHEN, CDR2 SYDVKM. V lost 5 bases to trimming and J lost 3 bases; unmatched junction nucleotides: 10. This CDR3 is built from 17 residues. The CDR3 DNA is TGTGCCAGCAGTGCCTCCAGCGGGGGGGCCCTCTACAATGAGCAGTTCTTC. Translated: CASSASSGGALYNEQFF.

In this sample, this clone turned up once. The chain recombines TRBV4-1 with TRBJ1-1, with D tentatively TRBD1 (5 bases). CDR1 is MGHRA and CDR2 is YSYEKL in the germline V gene. The CDR3 is made up of 15 amino acids. V dropped 4 bases and J dropped 1 base, with 13 bases sitting between them. CDR3 nucleotide sequence: TGCGCCAGCAGCCGGATTACAGGCGGGAACACTGAAGCTTTCTTT. The encoded protein is CASSRITGGNTEAFF.

In its sample, this clone was seen many times. V and J are TRBV10-3 and TRBJ2-1; D perhaps matches TRBD2 (5 bases). CDR3 length equals 14 residues. Deletions cut 3 bases from V and 5 bases from J, with 11 bases between. Germline loops: CDR1 ENHRY, CDR2 SYGVKD. CDR3 sequence reads: CAISDQRFNNEQFF. The CDR3, as DNA: TGTGCCATCAGTGATCAGCGGTTCAACAATGAGCAGTTCTTC.

J is TRBJ2-2 and V is TRBV12-5, with 12 bases that match TRBD2. The CDR3 is 20 residues long. Germline lookup yields CDR1 LGHNT and CDR2 FRNRAP. V dropped 0 bases and J dropped 5; count of bases not matched to a gene: 13. This CDR3 is CASGLVALILAGGPTGELFF. The CDR3 DNA reads as TGTGCTAGTGGTTTGGTAGCCCTCATCCTAGCGGGGGGGCCTACCGGGGAGCTGTTTTTT.

The chain has TRBV21-1 and TRBJ2-7; no DNA check was done on the table's D call, TRBD2. TRBV21-1 is an annotated pseudogene. CDR3 size: 17 residues. The CDR3 is CASSKLGHSGGAHEQYF. The CDR3 nucleotides read TGTGCCAGCAGCAAATTGGGCCATAGCGGGGGGGCCCACGAGCAGTACTTC.

The genes are TRBV9 and TRBJ1-3; D ambiguous. CDR3 length: 16 amino acids. Trimming removed 0 bases at V and 0 bases at J, with 10 bases between. CDR1 SGDLS and CDR2 YYNGEE come from the germline V gene. The CDR3 reads CASSVAGGSSGNTIYF. DNA for the CDR3: TGTGCCAGCAGCGTAGCCGGAGGGAGCTCTGGAAACACCATATATTTT.

This clone was seen once. The chain is built from TRBV2 and TRBJ2-5; 7 bases map to TRBD1. The CDR3 has 12 amino acids. Per germline, CDR1 SNHLY and CDR2 FYNNEI. The junction had 5 bases not matched to a gene; V was cut back by 8 bases and J by 5 bases. The CDR3 sequence is CASAIQGETQYF. The CDR3 DNA is TGTGCCAGCGCGATACAGGGGGAGACCCAGTACTTC. Filled out from reference TRBV2 and TRBJ2-5, the complete variable domain reads EPEVTQTPSHQVTQMGQEVILRCVPISNHLYFYWYRQILGQKVEFLVSFYNNEISEKSEIFDDQFSVERPDGSNFTLKIRSTKLEDSAMYFCASAIQGETQYFGPGTRLLVL.

V gene TRBV28 combines with J gene TRBJ2-2, with a tentative D call TRBD1 (5 bases). The CDR3 is 13 residues long. Per the germline V gene, CDR1 is MDHEN and CDR2 is SYDVKM. V was cut by 7 bases and J by 6 bases, with 12 bases left in between. In DNA, the CDR3 is TGTGCCAGCACCCCCCAGGGTGCCGGGGAGCTGTTTTTT. Protein product: CASTPQGAGELFF.

In DNA form, the CDR3 reads TGTGCCAGCAGCTTACGCGGGGGGCCCTACAATGAGCAGTTCTTC. This gives the protein CASSLRGGPYNEQFF. The chain uses TRBV11-3 and TRBJ2-1, with 8 bases that match TRBD2. The ends lost 2 bases at V and 2 bases at J; junction bases unmatched: 2. Looked up from germline, CDR1 is SGHNT and CDR2 is YENEEA. CDR3 length: 15 residues.

The chain links TRBV24-1 to TRBJ2-1; a weak D match, TRBD1 (6 bases). Trimming stripped 7 bases from V and 7 bases from J, with 13 bases between. Germline V gene sequence: CDR1 KGHDR, CDR2 SFDVKD. The CDR3 totals 13 residues. Here the CDR3 DNA reads TGTGCCACCAGCAGGGGTACACGGAATGAGCAGTTCTTC. Translation: CATSRGTRNEQFF.

The rearrangement joins TRBV11-3 to TRBJ1-2; weak D call: TRBD1 (5 bases). The CDR3 consists of 17 residues. Looked up from germline, CDR1 is SGHNT and CDR2 is YENEEA. V lost 2 bases, J lost 0 bases, and 16 bases lay in between. CDR3 amino acids: CASSLKVFRATNYGYTF. In DNA, the CDR3 is TGTGCCAGCAGCTTAAAGGTGTTCAGGGCTACTAACTATGGCTACACCTTC.